Listed here is a single TCR beta chain. Looked up from germline, CDR1 is SGHNT and CDR2 is YENEEA. This CDR3 contains 14 residues. The J segment lost 0 bases and the V segment lost 5 bases, leaving 0 bases of the junction unmatched. Positively selected for CCR7, the CD45RO-negative cells used as naive CD8 cells excluded terminally differentiated effector memory CD45RA+ cells. The entry originates in a study of shared clonotypes between healthy human individuals. Study as a whole: The people who gave samples were a couple of women and three men aged 18 to 49.

Clones were read by immunoSEQ multiplex PCR, and TCRdb kept only the in-frame ones, dropping some. The table has approximately 600,000 clones, around 96% seen once. What was sequenced was naive CD8+ T cells sorted from blood. The chain carries TRBV11-3 and TRBJ2-3; 9 bases fit TRBD2. This TCR derives from a woman younger than 45 in good health. CDR3 loop: CASSLAGSTDTQYF. In DNA, the CDR3 is TGTGCCAGCAGCCTAGCGGGGAGCACAGATACGCAGTATTTT.